This TCR beta chain came from a study of T cell repertoires in cytomegalovirus infection. The V and J ends lost 1 base and 4 bases respectively, with 11 bases between them. This CDR3 is built from 15 residues. This clonotype was counted a few times. Via MiXCR, TCRdb re-called the reads, giving one row per CDR3 protein. The sample carries under 200,000 distinct CDR3 sequences, 28% recorded once. Sequenced: PBMCs. This clonotype was obtained from a human donor in good health (CMV status not recorded). Some clones in this sample may be carry-over from other donors' samples. The chain carries TRBV12-3 or TRBV12-4 and TRBJ1-5; no firm D call. The CDR3 loop reads CASSLEGLGNQPQHF. The CDR3 DNA reads TGTGCCAGCAGTTTAGAGGGATTGGGGAATCAGCCCCAGCATTTT.